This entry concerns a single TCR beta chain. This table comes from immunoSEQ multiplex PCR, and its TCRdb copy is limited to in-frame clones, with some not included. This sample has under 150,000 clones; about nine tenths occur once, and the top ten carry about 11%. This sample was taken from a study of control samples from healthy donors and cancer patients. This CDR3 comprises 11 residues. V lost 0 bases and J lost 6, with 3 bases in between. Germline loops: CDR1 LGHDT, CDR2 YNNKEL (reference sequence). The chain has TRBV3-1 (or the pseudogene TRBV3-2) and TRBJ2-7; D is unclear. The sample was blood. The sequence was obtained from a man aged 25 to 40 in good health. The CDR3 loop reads CASSQDFEQYF. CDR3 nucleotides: TGTGCCAGCAGCCAAGATTTCGAGCAGTACTTC.